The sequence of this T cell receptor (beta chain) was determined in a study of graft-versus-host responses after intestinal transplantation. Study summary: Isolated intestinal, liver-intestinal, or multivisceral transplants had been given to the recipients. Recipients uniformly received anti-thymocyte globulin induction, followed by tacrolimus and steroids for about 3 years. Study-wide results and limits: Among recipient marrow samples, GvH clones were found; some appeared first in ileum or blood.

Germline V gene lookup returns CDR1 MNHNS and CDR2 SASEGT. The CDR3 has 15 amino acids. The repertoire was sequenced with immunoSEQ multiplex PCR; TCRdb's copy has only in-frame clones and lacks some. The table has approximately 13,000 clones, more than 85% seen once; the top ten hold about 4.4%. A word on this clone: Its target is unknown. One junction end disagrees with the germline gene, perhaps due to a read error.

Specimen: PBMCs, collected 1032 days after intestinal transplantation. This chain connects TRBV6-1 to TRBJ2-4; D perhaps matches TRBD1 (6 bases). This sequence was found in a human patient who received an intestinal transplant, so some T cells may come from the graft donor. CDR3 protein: CASSGLPSRPGQALF. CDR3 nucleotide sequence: TGTGCCAGCAGTGGTTTACCTTCTCGGCCGGGACAAGCCCTGTTC.